This TCR beta chain originates from a study of T-cell reconstitution after alpha-beta-depleted transplantation in children. The germline V gene encodes CDR1 SGHRS and CDR2 YFSETQ. V gave up 4 bases and J gave up 2 bases; unmatched junction bases: 5. This CDR3 region has 15 residues. Unique molecular identifiers were incorporated during preparation of the TCRbeta library. TCRdb used MiXCR to reprocess the PCR reads, holding one entry per CDR3 protein. The top ten clones hold roughly 40% of a sample with some 350,000 distinct CDR3 sequences, under 20% of them seen once. Study results and limitations: T cells produced anew were the main source of T-cell counts and diversity one year after transplant. Several hundred graft clones that had expanded were reportedly the source of alpha-beta T cells about two months after transplant.

This clonotype was seen a few times. Antigen specificity is unknown. The chain has TRBV5-1 and TRBJ2-1; TRBD2 agrees at 8 bases. The sample consisted of PBMCs, mostly from graft donor cells, taken 360 days after TCRalphabeta/CD19-depleted stem cell transplant. This receptor was taken from a male patient under 10 years old who had a stem cell transplant for acute lymphoblastic leukemia, so the T cells may come from the graft donor. Here the CDR3 reads CASSGSGSPYNEQFF. Here the CDR3 DNA reads TGCGCCAGCAGCGGCAGCGGGAGCCCCTACAATGAGCAGTTCTTC.